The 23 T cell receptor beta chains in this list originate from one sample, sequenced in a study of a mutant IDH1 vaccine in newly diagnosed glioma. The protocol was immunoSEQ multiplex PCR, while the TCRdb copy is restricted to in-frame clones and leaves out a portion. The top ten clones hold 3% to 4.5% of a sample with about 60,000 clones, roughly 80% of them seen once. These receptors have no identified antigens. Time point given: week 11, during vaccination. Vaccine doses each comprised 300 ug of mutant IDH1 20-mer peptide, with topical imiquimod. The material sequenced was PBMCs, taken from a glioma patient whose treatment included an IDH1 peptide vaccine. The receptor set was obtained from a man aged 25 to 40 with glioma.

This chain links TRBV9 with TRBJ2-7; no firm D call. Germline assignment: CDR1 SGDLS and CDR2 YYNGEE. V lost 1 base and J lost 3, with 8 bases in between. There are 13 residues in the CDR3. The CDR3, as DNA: TGTGCCAGCAGCGTAAGTTGGAACTACGAGCAGTACTTC. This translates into CASSVSWNYEQYF.

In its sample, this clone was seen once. CDR3 in DNA: TGTGCCAGCAGCACCACATCCGGAAACACCATATATTTT. Translated, it gives CASSTTSGNTIYF. This chain links TRBV7-6 with TRBJ1-3; D gene unclear. There are 13 residues in the CDR3. V dropped 5 bases and J dropped 4 bases, with 9 bases sitting between them. Germline V gives CDR1 SGHVS, CDR2 FNYEAQ.

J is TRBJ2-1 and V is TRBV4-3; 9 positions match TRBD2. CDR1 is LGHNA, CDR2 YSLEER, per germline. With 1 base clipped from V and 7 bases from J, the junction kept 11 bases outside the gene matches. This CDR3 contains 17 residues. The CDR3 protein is CASSQGAASGGINEQFF. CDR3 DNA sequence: TGCGCCAGCAGCCAAGGAGCGGCAAGCGGGGGGATAAATGAGCAGTTCTTC.

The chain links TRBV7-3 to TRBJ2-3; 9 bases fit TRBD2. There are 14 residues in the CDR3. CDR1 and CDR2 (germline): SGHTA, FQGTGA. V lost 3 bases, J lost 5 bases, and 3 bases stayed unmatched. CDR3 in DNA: TGTGCCAGCAGCTTGGGACTAGCAGGAGATACGCAGTATTTT. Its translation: CASSLGLAGDTQYF. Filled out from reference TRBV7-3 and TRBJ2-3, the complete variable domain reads GAGVSQTPSNKVTEKGKYVELRCDPISGHTALYWYRQSLGQGPEFLIYFQGTGAADDSGLPNDRFFAVRPEGSVSTLKIQRTERGDSAVYLCASSLGLAGDTQYFGPGTRLTVL.

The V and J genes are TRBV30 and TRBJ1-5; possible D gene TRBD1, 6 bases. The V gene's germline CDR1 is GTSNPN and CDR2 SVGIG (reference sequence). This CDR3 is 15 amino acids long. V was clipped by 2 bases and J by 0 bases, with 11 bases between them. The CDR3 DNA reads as TGTGCCTGGAGTCAGGGGAGATATAGCAATCAGCCCCAGCATTTT. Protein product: CAWSQGRYSNQPQHF. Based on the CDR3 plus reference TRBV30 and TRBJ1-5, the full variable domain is SQTIHQWPATLVQPVGSPLSLECTVEGTSNPNLYWYRQAAGRGLQLLFYSVGIGQISSEVPQNLSASRPQDRQFILSSKKLLLSDSGFYLCAWSQGRYSNQPQHFGDGTRLSIL.

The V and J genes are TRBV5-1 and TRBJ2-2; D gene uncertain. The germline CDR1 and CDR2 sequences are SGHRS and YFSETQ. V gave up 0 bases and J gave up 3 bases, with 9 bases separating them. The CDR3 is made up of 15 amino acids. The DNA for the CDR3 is TGCGCCAGCAGCTTGGATGGCAGAGACACCGGGGAGCTGTTTTTT. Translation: CASSLDGRDTGELFF.

Here the CDR3 DNA reads TGTGCCAGCAGCTTAGTTACAGCAAACACTGAAGCTTTCTTT. Residues: CASSLVTANTEAFF. The chain uses TRBV7-3 and TRBJ1-1; D gene ambiguous. Trimming cost V 2 bases and J 2 bases, with 9 bases left between them. The CDR3 runs 14 residues. The germline CDR1 and CDR2 sequences are SGHTA and FQGTGA.

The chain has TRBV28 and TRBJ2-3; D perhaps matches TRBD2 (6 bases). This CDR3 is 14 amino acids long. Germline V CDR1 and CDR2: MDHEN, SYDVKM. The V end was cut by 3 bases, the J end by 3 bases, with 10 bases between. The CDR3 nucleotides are TGTGCCAGCAGTTTCGACGGGAGAACAGATACGCAGTATTTT. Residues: CASSFDGRTDTQYF.

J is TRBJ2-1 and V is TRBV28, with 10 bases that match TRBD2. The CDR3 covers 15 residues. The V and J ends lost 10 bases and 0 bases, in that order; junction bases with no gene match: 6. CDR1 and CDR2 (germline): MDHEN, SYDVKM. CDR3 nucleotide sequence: TGTGCCACCAGAGCGGGAGGGAGCTCCTACAATGAGCAGTTCTTC. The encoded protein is CATRAGGSSYNEQFF.

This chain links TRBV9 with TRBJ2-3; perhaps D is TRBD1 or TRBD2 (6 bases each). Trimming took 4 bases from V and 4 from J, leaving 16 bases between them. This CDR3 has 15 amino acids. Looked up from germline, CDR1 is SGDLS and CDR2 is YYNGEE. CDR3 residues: CASSRPRGLPDTQYF. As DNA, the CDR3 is TGTGCCAGCAGCCGACCCCGGGGGCTCCCAGATACGCAGTATTTT.

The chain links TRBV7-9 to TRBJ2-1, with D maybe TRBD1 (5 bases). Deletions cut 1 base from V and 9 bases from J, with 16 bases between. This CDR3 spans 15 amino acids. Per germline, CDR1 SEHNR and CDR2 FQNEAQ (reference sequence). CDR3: CASSLVSGHLGEQFF. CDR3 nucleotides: TGTGCCAGCAGCTTAGTGTCAGGACATTTGGGTGAGCAGTTCTTC.

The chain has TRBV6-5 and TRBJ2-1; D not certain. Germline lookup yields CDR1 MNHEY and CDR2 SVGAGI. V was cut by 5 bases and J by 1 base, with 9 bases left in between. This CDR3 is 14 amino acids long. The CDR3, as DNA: TGTGCCAGCAGTCGGATAGCTTCCTACAATGAGCAGTTCTTC. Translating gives CASSRIASYNEQFF.

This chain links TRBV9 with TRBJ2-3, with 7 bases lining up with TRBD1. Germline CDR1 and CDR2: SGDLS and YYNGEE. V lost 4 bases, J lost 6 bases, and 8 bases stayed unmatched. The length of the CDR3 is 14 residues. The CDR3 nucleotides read TGTGCCAGCAGCCCCCGATACAGGGGCGATACGCAGTATTTT. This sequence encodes CASSPRYRGDTQYF.

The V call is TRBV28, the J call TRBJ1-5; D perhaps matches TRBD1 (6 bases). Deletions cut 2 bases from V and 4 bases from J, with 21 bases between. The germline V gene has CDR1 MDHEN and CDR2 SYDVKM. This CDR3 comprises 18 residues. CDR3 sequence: CASSLPPFRGRRNQPQHF. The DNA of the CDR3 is TGTGCCAGCAGTTTACCCCCATTTCGGGGGCGTCGGAATCAGCCCCAGCATTTT. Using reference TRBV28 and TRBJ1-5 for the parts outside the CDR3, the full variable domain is DVKVTQSSRYLVKRTGEKVFLECVQDMDHENMFWYRQDPGLGLRLIYFSYDVKMKEKGDIPEGYSVSREKKERFSLILESASTNQTSMYLCASSLPPFRGRRNQPQHFGDGTRLSIL.

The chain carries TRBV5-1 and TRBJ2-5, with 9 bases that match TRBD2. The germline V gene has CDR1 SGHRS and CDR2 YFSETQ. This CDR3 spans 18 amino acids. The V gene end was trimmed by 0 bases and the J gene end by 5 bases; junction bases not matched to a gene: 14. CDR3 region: CASSLGVEREAKEETQYF. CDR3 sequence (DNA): TGCGCCAGCAGCTTGGGGGTTGAGCGGGAGGCAAAGGAGGAGACCCAGTACTTC.

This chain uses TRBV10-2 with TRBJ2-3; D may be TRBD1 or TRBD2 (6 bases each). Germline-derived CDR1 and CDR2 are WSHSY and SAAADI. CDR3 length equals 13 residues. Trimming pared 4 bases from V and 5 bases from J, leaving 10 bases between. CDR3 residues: CASSVRGQDTQYF. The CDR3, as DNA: TGCGCCAGCAGTGTACGGGGGCAAGATACGCAGTATTTT.

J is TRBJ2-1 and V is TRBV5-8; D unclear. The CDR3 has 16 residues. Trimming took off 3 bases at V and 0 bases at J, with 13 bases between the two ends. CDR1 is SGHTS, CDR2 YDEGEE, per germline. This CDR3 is CASSSRGADSYNEQFF. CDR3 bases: TGTGCCAGCAGCTCAAGAGGCGCAGACTCCTACAATGAGCAGTTCTTC. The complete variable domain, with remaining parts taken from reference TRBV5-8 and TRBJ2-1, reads EAGVTQSPTHLIKTRGQQATLRCSPISGHTSVYWYQQALGLGLQFLLWYDEGEERNRGNFPPRFSGRQFPNYSSELNVNALELEDSALYLCASSSRGADSYNEQFFGPGTRLTVL.

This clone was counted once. CDR3 sequence (DNA): TGTGCCAGCAGCTCCGTACGGTTCATCTATGGCTACACCTTC. This encodes CASSSVRFIYGYTF. J is TRBJ1-2 and V is TRBV5-6; D remains ambiguous. The length of the CDR3 is 14 residues. Germline V gives CDR1 SGHDT, CDR2 YYEEEE. V was shortened by 3 bases and J by 4 bases, with 13 bases between the two germline ends.

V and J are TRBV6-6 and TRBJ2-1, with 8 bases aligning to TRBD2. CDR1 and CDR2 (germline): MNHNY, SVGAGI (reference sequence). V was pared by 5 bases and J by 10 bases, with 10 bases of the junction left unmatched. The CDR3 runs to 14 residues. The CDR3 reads CASSAGTRFNEQFF. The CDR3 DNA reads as TGTGCCAGCAGTGCCGGGACTAGGTTTAACGAGCAGTTCTTC.

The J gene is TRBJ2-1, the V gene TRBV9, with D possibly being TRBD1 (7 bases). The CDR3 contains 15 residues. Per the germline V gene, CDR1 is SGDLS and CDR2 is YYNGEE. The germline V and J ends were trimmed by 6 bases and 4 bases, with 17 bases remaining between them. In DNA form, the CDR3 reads TGTGCCAGCACCCCCAGGGGGGAAATTTACAATGAGCAGTTCTTC. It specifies CASTPRGEIYNEQFF.

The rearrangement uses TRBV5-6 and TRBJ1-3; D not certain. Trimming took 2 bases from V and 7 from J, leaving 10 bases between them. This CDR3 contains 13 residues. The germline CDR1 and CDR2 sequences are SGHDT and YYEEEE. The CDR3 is CASSLKSRNTIYF. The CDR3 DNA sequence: TGTGCCAGCAGCTTAAAAAGTCGGAACACCATATATTTT. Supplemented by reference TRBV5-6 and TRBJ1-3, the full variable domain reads DAGVTQSPTHLIKTRGQQVTLRCSPKSGHDTVSWYQQALGQGPQFIFQYYEEEERQRGNFPDRFSGHQFPNYSSELNVNALLLGDSALYLCASSLKSRNTIYFGEGSWLTVV.

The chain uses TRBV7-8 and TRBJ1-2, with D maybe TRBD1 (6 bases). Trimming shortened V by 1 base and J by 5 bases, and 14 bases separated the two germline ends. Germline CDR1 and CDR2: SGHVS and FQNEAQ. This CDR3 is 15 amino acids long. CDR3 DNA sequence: TGTGCCAGCAGCTTAGAATTCAGGGGACCATATGGCTACACCTTC. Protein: CASSLEFRGPYGYTF.

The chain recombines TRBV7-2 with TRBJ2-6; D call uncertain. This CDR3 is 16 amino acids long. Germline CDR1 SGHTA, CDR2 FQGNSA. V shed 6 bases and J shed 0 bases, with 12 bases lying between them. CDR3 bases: TGTGCCAGCAGTCACCCCCCGGGCTCTGGGGCCAACGTCCTGACTTTC. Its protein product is CASSHPPGSGANVLTF.